This TCR beta chain comes out of a study of T cell responses to AZD1222 COVID-19 vaccine. Second-dose schedules of about 4 or about 12 weeks were combined. Clones were sequenced by immunoSEQ multiplex PCR, and TCRdb holds only the in-frame ones, with some missing. The sample holds more than 110,000 clones, 88% seen once. With 6 bases clipped from V and 0 bases from J, the junction kept 13 bases outside the gene matches. The CDR3 runs to 19 residues. CDR1 and CDR2 from the germline V gene are LNHDA and SQIVND (reference sequence). The material was peripheral blood, obtained 28 days after the second AZD1222 dose. This receptor was obtained from an adult who received the AZD1222 COVID-19 vaccine. The V gene is TRBV19, the J gene TRBJ1-5; 11 bases are a match to TRBD1. The CDR3 region is CASSSSGTGGDYSNQPQHF. The CDR3 DNA reads as TGTGCCAGTAGCTCCTCCGGGACAGGGGGTGACTATAGCAATCAGCCCCAGCATTTT. Drawing the rest from reference TRBV19 and TRBJ1-5, the complete variable domain is DGGITQSPKYLFRKEGQNVTLSCEQNLNHDAMYWYRQDPGQGLRLIYYSQIVNDFQKGDIAEGYSVSREKKESFPLTVTSAQKNPTAFYLCASSSSGTGGDYSNQPQHFGDGTRLSIL.